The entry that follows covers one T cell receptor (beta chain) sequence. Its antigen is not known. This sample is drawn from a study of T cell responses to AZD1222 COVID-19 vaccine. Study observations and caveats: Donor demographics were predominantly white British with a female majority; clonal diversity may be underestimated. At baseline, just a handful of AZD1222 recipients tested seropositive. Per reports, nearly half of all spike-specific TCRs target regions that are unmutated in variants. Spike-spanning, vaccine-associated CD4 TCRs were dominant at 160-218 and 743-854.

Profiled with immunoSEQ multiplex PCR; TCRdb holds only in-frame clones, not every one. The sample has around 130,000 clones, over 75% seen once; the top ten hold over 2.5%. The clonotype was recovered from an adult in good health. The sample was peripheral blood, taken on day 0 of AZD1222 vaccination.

This chain's CDR3 is CASSLASGRGEQFF. The CDR3 coding sequence is TGTGCCAGCAGCTTGGCTAGCGGGAGAGGTGAGCAGTTCTTC. J is TRBJ2-1 and V is TRBV7-6; TRBD2 matches 10 bases. The CDR3 has 14 amino acids. Trimming at V came to 3 bases and at J to 9 bases, leaving 5 bases not matched to a gene. Germline CDR1 SGHVS, CDR2 FNYEAQ.